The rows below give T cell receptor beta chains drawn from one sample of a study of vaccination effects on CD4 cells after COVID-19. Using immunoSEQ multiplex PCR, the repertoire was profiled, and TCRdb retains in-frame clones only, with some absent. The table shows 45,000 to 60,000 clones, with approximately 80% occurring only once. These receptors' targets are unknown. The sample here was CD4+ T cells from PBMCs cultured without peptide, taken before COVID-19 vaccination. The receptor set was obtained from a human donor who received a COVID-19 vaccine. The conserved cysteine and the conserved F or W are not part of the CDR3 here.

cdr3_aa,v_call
ASSFRQGPGNTIY,TRBV6-6
ASRRQGDTGELF,TRBV7-7
ASSYVATGGNTIY,TRBV6-5
ASSLVRGGVTDTQY,TRBV18
ASSDDRGHGNTIY,TRBV9
ASTPPVGAWDEQF,TRBV6-5
ASILDYRDRQF,TRBV6-5
ANSTTGTQINSGANVLT,TRBV7-2
ASSQGQAGETQY,TRBV5-1
ASSLFPGVGADTQY,TRBV7-2
ASSSRLAGGHNEQF,TRBV5-1
ASRRPLGQQETQY,TRBV6-5
ASSYSGNTIY,TRBV12-3/TRBV12-4
ASRLTGDYGYT,TRBV3-1/TRBV3-2
ASSSLPNTEAF,TRBV6-5
ASSLSGGGSYGYT,TRBV7-2
ASSRDRIREAF,TRBV6-5
ASSLATSFYGYT,TRBV5-1